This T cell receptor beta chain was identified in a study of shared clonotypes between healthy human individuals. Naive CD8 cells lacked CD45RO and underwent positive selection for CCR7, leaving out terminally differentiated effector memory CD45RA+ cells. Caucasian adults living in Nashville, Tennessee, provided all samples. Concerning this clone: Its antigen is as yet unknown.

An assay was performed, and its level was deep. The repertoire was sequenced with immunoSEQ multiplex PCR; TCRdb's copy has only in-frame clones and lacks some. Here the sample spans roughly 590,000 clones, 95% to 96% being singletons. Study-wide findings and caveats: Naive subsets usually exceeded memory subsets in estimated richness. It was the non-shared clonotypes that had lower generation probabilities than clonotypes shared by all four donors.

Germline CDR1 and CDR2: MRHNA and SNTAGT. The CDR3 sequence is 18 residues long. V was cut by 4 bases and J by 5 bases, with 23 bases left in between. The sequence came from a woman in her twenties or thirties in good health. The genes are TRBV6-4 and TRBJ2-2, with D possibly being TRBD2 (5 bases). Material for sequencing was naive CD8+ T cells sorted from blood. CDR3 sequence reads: CASSGSLLGADETGELFF. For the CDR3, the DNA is TGTGCCAGCAGTGGCTCCCTTCTAGGAGCGGATGAGACCGGGGAGCTGTTTTTT.